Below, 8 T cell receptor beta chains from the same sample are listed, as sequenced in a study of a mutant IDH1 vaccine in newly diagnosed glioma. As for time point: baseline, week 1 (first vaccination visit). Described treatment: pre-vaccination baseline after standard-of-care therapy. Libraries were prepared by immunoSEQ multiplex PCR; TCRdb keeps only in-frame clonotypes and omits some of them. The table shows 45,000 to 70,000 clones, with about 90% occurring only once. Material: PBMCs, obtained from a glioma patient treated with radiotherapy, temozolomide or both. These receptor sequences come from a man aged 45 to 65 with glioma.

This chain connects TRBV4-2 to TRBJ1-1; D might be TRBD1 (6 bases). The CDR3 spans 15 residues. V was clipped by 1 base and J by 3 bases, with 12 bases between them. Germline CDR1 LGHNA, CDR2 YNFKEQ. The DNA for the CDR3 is TGTGCCAGCAGCCAAGTCCCCAACAGGGACACTGAAGCTTTCTTT. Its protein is CASSQVPNRDTEAFF.

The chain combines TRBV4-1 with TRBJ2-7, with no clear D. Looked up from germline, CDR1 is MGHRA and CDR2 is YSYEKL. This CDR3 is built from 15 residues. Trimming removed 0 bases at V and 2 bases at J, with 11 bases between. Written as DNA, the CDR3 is TGCGCCAGCAGCCAAGATAGTCAGGCAACCTACGAGCAGTACTTC. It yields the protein CASSQDSQATYEQYF.

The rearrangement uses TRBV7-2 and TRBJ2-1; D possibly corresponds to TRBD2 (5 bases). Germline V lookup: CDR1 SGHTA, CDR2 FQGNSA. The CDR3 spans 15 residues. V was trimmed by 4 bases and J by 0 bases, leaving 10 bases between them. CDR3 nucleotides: TGTGCCAGCAGCTCCGGAGGCCTCTCCTACAATGAGCAGTTCTTC. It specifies CASSSGGLSYNEQFF.

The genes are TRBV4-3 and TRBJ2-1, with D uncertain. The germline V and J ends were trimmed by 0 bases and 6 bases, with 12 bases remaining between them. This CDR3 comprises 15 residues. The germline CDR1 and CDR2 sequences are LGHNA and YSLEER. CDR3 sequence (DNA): TGCGCCAGCAGCCAAGATCCGTCGCCGAGCAATGAGCAGTTCTTC. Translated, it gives CASSQDPSPSNEQFF.

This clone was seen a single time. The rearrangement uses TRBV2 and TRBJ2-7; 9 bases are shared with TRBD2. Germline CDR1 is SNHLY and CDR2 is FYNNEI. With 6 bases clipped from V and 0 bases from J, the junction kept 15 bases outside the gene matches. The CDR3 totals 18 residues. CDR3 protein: CASSRAGLGLASSYEQYF. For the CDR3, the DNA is TGTGCCAGCAGCCGCGCTGGGTTAGGACTAGCGAGCTCCTACGAGCAGTACTTC.

The CDR3 nucleotides are TGCAGCGTTGGAGGTAACTATGGCTACACCTTC. Translated, it gives CSVGGNYGYTF. This sequence joins TRBV29-1 and TRBJ1-2; no reliable D call. CDR1 is SQVTM, CDR2 ANQGSEA, per germline. V was clipped by 4 bases and J by 1 base, with 4 bases between them. The length of the CDR3 is 11 residues.

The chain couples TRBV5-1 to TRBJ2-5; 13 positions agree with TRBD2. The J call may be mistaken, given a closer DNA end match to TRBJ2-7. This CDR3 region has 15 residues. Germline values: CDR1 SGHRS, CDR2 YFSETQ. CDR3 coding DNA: TGCGCCAGCAGCTACGGGACTAGCGGGACCTACGAGCAGTACTTC. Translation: CASSYGTSGTYEQYF.

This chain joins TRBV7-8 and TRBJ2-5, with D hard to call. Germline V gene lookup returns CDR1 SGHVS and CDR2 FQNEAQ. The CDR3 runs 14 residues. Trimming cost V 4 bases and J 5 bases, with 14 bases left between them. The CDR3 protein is CASSSIQRLETQYF. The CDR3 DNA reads TGTGCCAGCAGCTCGATACAGCGTTTGGAGACCCAGTACTTC.